A selection of T cell receptor beta chains follows, all from one sample in a study of regulatory T cells in long-lasting Graves disease. A single record per CDR3 protein comes from TCRdb applying MiXCR to the multiplex PCR reads. Among 400,000 to 500,000 distinct CDR3 sequences listed, more than 20% were seen once. The specimen was peripheral blood mononuclear cells (PBMCs), collected when the disease was refractory, from a patient treated with antithyroid drugs. The receptors come from a female donor with Graves disease. Each CDR3 is given with its conserved first and last residue. A D gene is named only where the DNA matches it firmly. Clone sizes are given selectively: once, few, many, or a class where the clone is expanded.

CASRTSGSRNTGELFF TGTGCCAGCAGGACTAGCGGGAGTAGGAACACCGGGGAGCTGTTTTTT few TRBV27 TRBD2 TRBJ2-2
CASSLGQGRTEASF TGTGCCAGCAGTCTCGGGCAGGGTAGGACTGAAGCTTCCTTT - TRBV6-1 - TRBJ1-1
CASSPRLTYTEAFF TGTGCCAGCAGCCCTAGATTGACCTACACTGAAGCTTTCTTT many TRBV28 - TRBJ1-1
CASSRRPRAVIREQYF TGTGCCAGCAGTCGGCGACCCCGGGCCGTTATTAGGGAGCAGTACTTC many TRBV28 - TRBJ2-7
CASSQFTSASETQYF TGTGCCAGCAGCCAATTCACTAGCGCCTCTGAGACCCAGTACTTC few TRBV14 TRBD2 TRBJ2-5
CASSYGQGEYEQYF TGTGCCAGCAGTTACGGGCAGGGGGAGTACGAGCAGTACTTC many TRBV6-2/TRBV6-3 TRBD1 TRBJ2-7
CASSLGTAGFSTGELFF TGTGCCAGCAGCCTCGGGACAGCTGGGTTTTCCACCGGGGAGCTGTTTTTT few TRBV9 TRBD1 TRBJ2-2
CASSYSGLAVPGGFYEQHF TGTGCCAGCAGTTACTCGGGACTAGCGGTCCCCGGGGGATTCTACGAGCAGCACTTC few TRBV6-2/TRBV6-3 TRBD2 TRBJ2-7
CATQRESGEQYF TGTGCCACCCAGCGGGAGTCAGGCGAGCAGTACTTC - TRBV5-6 TRBD2 TRBJ2-7
CASRRQVGGAHSSKTQYF TGTGCCAGCAGACGCCAAGTAGGGGGGGCGCATAGTTCGAAGACCCAGTACTTC many TRBV28 - TRBJ2-5
CASSIGPDEQYF TGTGCCAGCAGCATTGGACCGGACGAGCAGTACTTC few TRBV5-4 - TRBJ2-7
CASRYMNTEAFF TGTGCCAGCAGGTATATGAACACTGAAGCTTTCTTT - TRBV12-3/TRBV12-4 - TRBJ1-1
CASSPPGTGMMNTEAFF TGTGCCAGCTCACCACCGGGGACAGGGATGATGAACACTGAAGCTTTCTTT - TRBV18 TRBD1 TRBJ1-1
CASSQGSGAEAFF TGTGCCAGCAGCCAAGGCAGCGGGGCTGAAGCTTTCTTT many TRBV16 - TRBJ1-1
CASSEVHSNYGYTF TGTGCCAGCAGTGAAGTCCACAGTAACTATGGCTACACCTTC - TRBV6-1 - TRBJ1-2
CASSPGGILTDTQYF TGTGCCAGCAGCCCCGGCGGGATTTTGACAGATACGCAGTATTTT - TRBV7-9 - TRBJ2-3
CASSQTAAGANVLTF TGTGCCAGCAGCCAAACGGCTGCTGGGGCCAACGTCCTGACTTTC - TRBV14 - TRBJ2-6
CASNFGGRNQPQHF TGTGCCAGCAACTTCGGGGGCCGCAATCAGCCCCAGCATTTT - TRBV28 - TRBJ1-5
CASSLELAGTYNEQFF TGTGCCAGCAGCTTAGAACTAGCGGGTACCTACAATGAGCAGTTCTTC - TRBV11-2 TRBD2 TRBJ2-1
CASSQGWGQEYIQYF TGTGCCAGCAGCCAAGGCTGGGGGCAGGAATACATTCAGTACTTC - TRBV14 - TRBJ2-4
CASSRREYGETQYF TGTGCCAGCAGTCGCAGGGAGTACGGGGAGACCCAGTACTTC - TRBV12-3/TRBV12-4 - TRBJ2-5
CASGQNRADQPQHF TGTGCCAGCGGACAAAACAGGGCTGATCAGCCCCAGCATTTT many TRBV12-3/TRBV12-4 - TRBJ1-5
CASSYTGGAYFYEQYF TGTGCCAGCAGCTACACAGGGGGCGCCTACTTCTACGAGCAGTACTTC few TRBV11-2 TRBD1 TRBJ2-7
CASSLSPGVVYGYTF TGTGCCAGCAGCTTATCACCAGGGGTCGTCTATGGCTACACCTTC many TRBV7-3 - TRBJ1-2
CASSLSWGGEAFF TGTGCCAGCAGTTTATCCTGGGGAGGGGAAGCTTTCTTT many TRBV28 - TRBJ1-1
CASGDGYEQYF TGTGCCAGCGGGGACGGCTACGAGCAGTACTTC few TRBV7-3 - TRBJ2-7
CASSFSDNPGELFF TGCGCCAGCAGCTTTTCGGACAACCCCGGGGAGCTGTTTTTT few TRBV5-1 - TRBJ2-2
CASSVSTANTEAFF TGTGCCAGCAGCGTCTCCACCGCCAACACTGAAGCTTTCTTT - TRBV9 - TRBJ1-1
CASSLGFGDNNSPLHF TGTGCCAGCAGTTTGGGCTTCGGGGATAATAATTCACCCCTCCACTTT many TRBV28 - TRBJ1-6
CSAHKRGDGNQPQHF TGCAGTGCTCACAAAAGGGGGGATGGCAATCAGCCCCAGCATTTT - TRBV20-1 - TRBJ1-5
CASSPRAGGGTQYF TGTGCCAGCAGCCCTCGAGCGGGAGGGGGGACCCAGTACTTC few TRBV7-6 TRBD2 TRBJ2-5
CASSAPHTDTQYF TGTGCCAGCAGTGCGCCCCACACAGATACGCAGTATTTT few TRBV6-1 - TRBJ2-3
CASRTSARYNEQFF TGTGCCAGCAGAACTAGCGCAAGATACAATGAGCAGTTCTTC - TRBV2 TRBD2 TRBJ2-1
CASSLVPFANTGELFF TGTGCCAGCAGCTTAGTCCCATTCGCGAACACCGGGGAGCTGTTTTTT many TRBV11-2 - TRBJ2-2
CASSARTGGLYEQYF TGTGCCAGCAGTGCGAGGACAGGGGGCCTCTACGAGCAGTACTTC many TRBV6-1 TRBD1 TRBJ2-7
CAIRAGRMNTEAFF TGTGCCATCAGGGCGGGGCGCATGAACACTGAAGCTTTCTTT - TRBV10-3 - TRBJ1-1
CASSIQEASNQPQHF TGTGCCAGTAGTATTCAGGAAGCTAGCAATCAGCCCCAGCATTTT few TRBV19 - TRBJ1-5
CAWRKRLAGGSYEQYF TGTGCCTGGAGGAAACGACTAGCGGGAGGATCCTACGAGCAGTACTTC few TRBV30 TRBD2 TRBJ2-7
CASSQALGTATGELFF TGTGCCAGCAGCCAAGCCCTAGGGACGGCCACCGGGGAGCTGTTTTTT few TRBV3-1 - TRBJ2-2
CASSHGVEQYF TGTGCCAGCAGTCATGGGGTCGAGCAGTACTTC many TRBV6-1 - TRBJ2-7
CASSLREGVEAFF TGCGCCAGCAGCTTGAGGGAGGGGGTTGAAGCTTTCTTT - TRBV5-1 - TRBJ1-1
CASSEGYSNQPQHF TGTGCCAGCAGTGAGGGGTATAGCAATCAGCCCCAGCATTTT many TRBV27 - TRBJ1-5
CSARGPPRDRVTYEQYF TGCAGTGCTAGAGGGCCCCCCCGGGACAGGGTAACCTACGAGCAGTACTTC many TRBV20-1 TRBD1 TRBJ2-7
CASSLEGSRTGSGGKLFF TGTGCCAGCAGCTTAGAGGGCTCCCGTACAGGGAGCGGTGGAAAACTGTTTTTT many TRBV7-2 - TRBJ1-4
CSAVDDKPINTEAFF TGCAGCGCAGTTGACGACAAACCTATAAACACTGAAGCTTTCTTT few TRBV29-1 - TRBJ1-1